This T cell receptor (beta chain) appears in the sequencing data of a study of cytomegalovirus exposure and HLA in healthy donors. Study-wide background: A later analysis reported the same platform for the roughly 120 validation repertoires and the roughly 630 first-cohort repertoires.

Clones were read by immunoSEQ multiplex PCR, and TCRdb kept only the in-frame ones, dropping some. The sample shows under 400,000 clones, approximately 88% of them seen only once. V gave up 4 bases and J gave up 5 bases; unmatched junction bases: 12. This CDR3 is built from 17 residues. Per the germline V gene, CDR1 is SGHAT and CDR2 is FQNNGV. This rearrangement joins TRBV11-2 to TRBJ2-7, with TRBD1 identical over 12 bases. The sequence was collected from a man younger than 45 in good health and CMV-seronegative. Sequencing was carried out using PBMCs. The CDR3 bases are TGTGCCAGCAGCTCGCTCCGGGACAGGGGGCGCCGGGACGAGCAGTACTTC. It yields the protein CASSSLRDRGRRDEQYF.